This entry lists 32 T cell receptor beta chains sequenced from one sample in a study of cytomegalovirus exposure and HLA in healthy donors. PCR employed 60 Vbeta and 13 Jbeta primers. This table comes from immunoSEQ multiplex PCR, and its TCRdb copy is limited to in-frame clones, with some not included. The table shows some 200,000 clones, with roughly an eighth occurring only once. The sample was PBMCs. The receptors stem from a man in his forties or fifties in good health and CMV-seropositive.

There are a few counts of this clone. This chain joins TRBV7-2 and TRBJ2-5; weak D call: TRBD2 (7 bases). CDR1 SGHTA and CDR2 FQGNSA come from the germline V gene. The CDR3 extends over 16 amino acids. V was clipped by 5 bases and J by 3 bases, with 19 bases between them. The CDR3 loop reads CASSPSRGGGEETQYF. CDR3 in DNA: TGTGCCAGCAGCCCGTCCAGGGGCGGGGGTGAAGAGACCCAGTACTTC.

The J gene is TRBJ1-2, the V gene TRBV6-1, with D possibly being TRBD1 (5 bases). Germline V gene lookup returns CDR1 MNHNS and CDR2 SASEGT. The CDR3 is made up of 15 amino acids. V lost 3 bases to trimming and J lost 3 bases, with 14 bases between them. CDR3 in amino acids: CASSEAALGDYGYTF. CDR3 nucleotide sequence: TGTGCCAGCAGTGAGGCGGCTCTAGGGGACTATGGCTACACCTTC.

This clone was detected only a few times. The rearrangement joins TRBV7-9 to TRBJ1-4; TRBD1 agrees at 7 bases. Looked up from germline, CDR1 is SEHNR and CDR2 is FQNEAQ (reference sequence). V was pared by 5 bases and J by 0 bases, with 6 bases of the junction left unmatched. CDR3 length equals 16 residues. CDR3 bases: TGTGCCAGCAGCCCCGGGACAGATGCAACTAATGAAAAACTGTTTTTT. This encodes CASSPGTDATNEKLFF. Using reference TRBV7-9 and TRBJ1-4 for the parts outside the CDR3, the full variable domain is DTGVSQNPRHKITKRGQNVTFRCDPISEHNRLYWYRQTLGQGPEFLTYFQNEAQLEKSRLLSDRFSAERPKGSFSTLEIQRTEQGDSAMYLCASSPGTDATNEKLFFGSGTQLSVL.

The chain couples TRBV2 to TRBJ1-4, with 9 bases aligning to TRBD1. With V trimmed by 6 bases and J by 3 bases, 8 bases remained unmatched. The CDR3 has 16 residues. CDR1 is SNHLY and CDR2 is FYNNEI in the germline V gene. The CDR3 loop is CASRKIQGAANEKLFF. The CDR3 nucleotides are TGTGCCAGCAGGAAGATACAGGGGGCGGCTAATGAAAAACTGTTTTTT.

The chain recombines TRBV15 with TRBJ1-5; D is possibly TRBD1 (5 bases). The germline CDR1 and CDR2 sequences are LNHNV and YYDKDF (reference sequence). V was cut by 1 base and J by 7 bases, with 11 bases left in between. The CDR3 is 14 amino acids. Here the CDR3 reads CATSRGNQGQPQHF. CDR3 coding DNA: TGTGCCACCAGCAGAGGAAATCAGGGCCAGCCCCAGCATTTT.

This clone appeared a few times. The V and J genes are TRBV6-5 and TRBJ1-1; 7 nucleotides match TRBD1. V lost 5 bases and J lost 5; bases outside the gene matches: 11. Germline V gene lookup returns CDR1 MNHEY and CDR2 SVGAGI. The CDR3 totals 15 residues. CDR3 in amino acids: CASSKLETGRTEAFF. DNA for the CDR3: TGTGCCAGCAGTAAACTGGAGACAGGGCGGACTGAAGCTTTCTTT.

This clone was observed a few times. The chain has TRBV5-6 and TRBJ2-2; D might be TRBD1 (6 bases). Trimming pared 5 bases from V and 8 bases from J, leaving 16 bases between. This CDR3 is 14 amino acids long. Germline V gene data show CDR1 as SGHDT and CDR2 as YYEEEE. The CDR3 spells CASRSGPQGGELFF. CDR3 sequence (DNA): TGTGCCAGCAGATCCGGGCCCCAGGGGGGGGAGCTGTTTTTT.

This clone was counted between two and nine times. V and J are TRBV5-4 and TRBJ2-5; D is unclear. Trimming left V 2 bases short and J 3 bases short, with 8 bases between. The CDR3 loop spans 13 amino acids. Germline CDR1 SGHNT, CDR2 YYREEE (reference sequence). The CDR3 nucleotides read TGTGCCAGCAGCTTTACGGTTGAAGAGACCCAGTACTTC. This codes for CASSFTVEETQYF.

V gene TRBV7-3 combines with J gene TRBJ2-1, with 9 bases lining up with TRBD2. This CDR3 is 16 amino acids long. Germline values: CDR1 SGHTA, CDR2 FQGTGA. V gave up 5 bases and J gave up 6 bases; unmatched junction bases: 11. CDR3 region: CASSPEGTSSGNEQFF. In DNA, the CDR3 is TGTGCCAGCAGCCCAGAAGGGACTAGCAGCGGCAATGAGCAGTTCTTC.

This clone was found a few times. The rearrangement links TRBV10-3 to TRBJ2-3; 10 positions agree with TRBD1. Per the germline V gene, CDR1 is ENHRY and CDR2 is SYGVKD. CDR3 length: 16 amino acids. Unmatched junction bases numbered 5, after V lost 2 bases and J lost 3 bases. CDR3 loop: CAISEDRGPETDTQYF. CDR3 bases: TGTGCCATCAGTGAGGACAGGGGGCCAGAAACAGATACGCAGTATTTT.

This clone appeared a few times. The chain combines TRBV7-2 with TRBJ2-2, with D unresolved. CDR1 and CDR2 (germline): SGHTA, FQGNSA. V dropped 1 base and J dropped 0 bases, with 6 bases sitting between them. This CDR3 contains 15 residues. The CDR3 sequence: CASSLGPSNTGELFF. CDR3 nucleotide sequence: TGTGCCAGCAGCTTAGGGCCCTCGAACACCGGGGAGCTGTTTTTT.

The chain has TRBV4-3 and TRBJ2-3; D gene unclear. Germline V gives CDR1 LGHNA, CDR2 YSLEER. V dropped 0 bases and J dropped 0 bases, with 13 bases sitting between them. The CDR3 is 17 residues long. In DNA, the CDR3 is TGCGCCAGCAGCCAAGACCCTCCCGGGTCTAGCACAGATACGCAGTATTTT. Translation gives CASSQDPPGSSTDTQYF.

This clone was observed a few times. The J gene is TRBJ1-2, the V gene TRBV2; D is uncertain. Germline CDR1 and CDR2: SNHLY and FYNNEI. V was pared by 7 bases and J by 7 bases, with 13 bases between. The CDR3 runs 12 residues. The CDR3 bases are TGTGCCAGCATCCTGCTGGAGGGTGGCTACACCTTC. This gives the protein CASILLEGGYTF. The entire variable domain, with the rest obtained from reference TRBV2 and TRBJ1-2, is as follows: EPEVTQTPSHQVTQMGQEVILRCVPISNHLYFYWYRQILGQKVEFLVSFYNNEISEKSEIFDDQFSVERPDGSNFTLKIRSTKLEDSAMYFCASILLEGGYTFGSGTRLTVV.

The chain couples TRBV2 to TRBJ2-2; 10 nucleotides line up with TRBD2. From germline, CDR1 is SNHLY and CDR2 FYNNEI. The V segment lost 6 bases and the J segment 2 bases; nucleotides outside the gene matches: 3. The length of the CDR3 is 15 residues. This CDR3 is CASSPSGGNTGELFF. The CDR3 DNA reads TGTGCCAGCAGCCCTAGCGGGGGAAACACCGGGGAGCTGTTTTTT. Using reference TRBV2 and TRBJ2-2 for the parts outside the CDR3, the full variable domain is EPEVTQTPSHQVTQMGQEVILRCVPISNHLYFYWYRQILGQKVEFLVSFYNNEISEKSEIFDDQFSVERPDGSNFTLKIRSTKLEDSAMYFCASSPSGGNTGELFFGEGSRLTVL.

A few counts support this clone. CDR3 sequence: CASRPPGLTEAFF. The CDR3 bases are TGTGCCAGCAGGCCCCCAGGGTTGACTGAAGCTTTCTTT. V and J are TRBV6-5 and TRBJ1-1, with a weak D call TRBD1 (5 bases). The germline CDR1 and CDR2 sequences are MNHEY and SVGAGI. V was cut by 6 bases and J by 5 bases, with 13 bases left in between. The CDR3 has 13 residues.

This clone was detected only a few times. The chain joins TRBV9 to TRBJ1-2, with 9 bases identical to TRBD1. The CDR3 is 16 amino acids. The ends lost 3 bases at V and 7 bases at J; junction bases unmatched: 13. Looked up from germline, CDR1 is SGDLS and CDR2 is YYNGEE. The CDR3 nucleotides read TGTGCCAGCAGCGCTACCGGGACAGGGAATTGGGCTGGCTACACCTTC. Translating gives CASSATGTGNWAGYTF.

This sequence joins TRBV29-1 and TRBJ2-1; unclear D gene. The germline V gene has CDR1 SQVTM and CDR2 ANQGSEA. V lost 1 base, J lost 6 bases, and 10 bases lay in between. The CDR3 sequence is 13 residues long. DNA for the CDR3: TGCAGCGTTGAAGTCGGAGAAGGCAATGAGCAGTTCTTC. It codes for CSVEVGEGNEQFF.

V and J are TRBV7-3 and TRBJ2-3; TRBD1 is a possible D gene (7 bases). V shed 6 bases and J shed 3 bases, with 16 bases lying between them. The CDR3 contains 15 residues. Germline V gene lookup returns CDR1 SGHTA and CDR2 FQGTGA. The CDR3 reads CASSIQGGRTDTQYF. The CDR3 DNA sequence: TGTGCCAGCAGTATTCAGGGGGGAAGGACAGATACGCAGTATTTT.

The V gene is TRBV5-4, the J gene TRBJ2-3, with D perhaps TRBD2 (5 bases). Germline V CDR1 and CDR2: SGHNT, YYREEE (reference sequence). V was trimmed by 0 bases and J by 1 base, leaving 9 bases between them. The CDR3 totals 15 residues. Here the CDR3 DNA reads TGTGCCAGCAGCTTGGGACTAAGCGGCACAGATACGCAGTATTTT. Its translation is CASSLGLSGTDTQYF.

This clone was seen more than once but under ten times. The rearrangement joins TRBV6-5 to TRBJ1-5, with 7 bases identical to TRBD1. The germline CDR1 and CDR2 sequences are MNHEY and SVGAGI. J gave up 0 bases and V 6 bases, and 5 bases lay outside the gene matches. The CDR3 consists of 15 residues. The CDR3 spells CASRPTGYSNQPQHF. In nucleotides, the CDR3 is TGTGCCAGCAGACCGACAGGGTATAGCAATCAGCCCCAGCATTTT.

This clone was seen a handful of times. This sequence joins TRBV28 and TRBJ2-7, with D possibly being TRBD1 (6 bases). Trimming left V 7 bases short and J 10 bases short, with 20 bases between. Germline V CDR1 and CDR2: MDHEN, SYDVKM. This CDR3 is 13 amino acids long. CDR3: CASNRVGELNQYV. In nucleotides, the CDR3 is TGTGCCAGCAACAGGGTAGGGGAGTTAAATCAGTACGTC.

The chain carries TRBV9 and TRBJ2-1, with 7 positions matching TRBD1. V trimming: 9 bases; J trimming: 5 bases; junction bases outside the gene matches: 8. Germline lookup yields CDR1 SGDLS and CDR2 YYNGEE. The CDR3 runs to 13 residues. The CDR3 protein is CANDRADNNEQFF. For the CDR3, the DNA is TGTGCCAACGACAGGGCGGACAACAATGAGCAGTTCTTC.

This clone was seen more than once but under ten times. V is TRBV18 and J is TRBJ2-2; 8 bases align to TRBD1. Germline CDR1 reads KGHSH; CDR2 reads LQKENI. This CDR3 has 15 residues. With 5 bases clipped from V and 6 bases from J, the junction kept 8 bases outside the gene matches. CDR3 coding DNA: TGTGCCAGCTCATCAGGACAGGGTACAGCCGGGGAGCTGTTTTTT. Amino acids: CASSSGQGTAGELFF.

This chain connects TRBV11-2 to TRBJ2-3; TRBD2 matches 12 bases. Germline V gene sequence: CDR1 SGHAT, CDR2 FQNNGV. The CDR3 length is 18 residues. V lost 2 bases, J lost 4 bases, and 10 bases stayed unmatched. The CDR3 reads CASSLIGRASGGADTQYF. For the CDR3, the DNA is TGTGCCAGCAGCTTAATTGGGCGGGCTAGCGGGGGGGCAGATACGCAGTATTTT. Combining the CDR3 with reference TRBV11-2 and TRBJ2-3 gives the whole variable domain EAGVAQSPRYKIIEKRQSVAFWCNPISGHATLYWYQQILGQGPKLLIQFQNNGVVDDSQLPKDRFSAERLKGVDSTLKIQPAKLEDSAVYLCASSLIGRASGGADTQYFGPGTRLTVL.

This clone was counted only a few times. V gene TRBV7-8 combines with J gene TRBJ1-5; tentatively, D is TRBD1 (6 bases). The CDR3 consists of 15 residues. The V gene lost 1 base and the J gene lost 7 bases, with 14 bases spanning the gap. Germline values: CDR1 SGHVS, CDR2 FQNEAQ. CDR3 residues: CASSLVTGWEQPQHF. DNA of the CDR3: TGTGCCAGCAGCTTAGTGACAGGCTGGGAGCAGCCCCAGCATTTT.

DNA of the CDR3: TGTGCCAGCACCAACGGTGGAGGATGGGAGGGCTACACCTTC. The encoded protein is CASTNGGGWEGYTF. The rearrangement links TRBV5-4 to TRBJ1-2, with D unclear. V was shortened by 6 bases and J by 8 bases, with 20 bases between the two germline ends. Germline V gene lookup returns CDR1 SGHNT and CDR2 YYREEE (reference sequence). The CDR3 has 14 amino acids.

In this sample, this clone turned up a few times. The CDR3 loop reads CASSLRDFGSSGGLTDTQYF. The CDR3 DNA follows: TGCGCCAGCAGCTTAAGGGACTTCGGGTCTAGCGGGGGGCTCACAGATACGCAGTATTTT. The chain recombines TRBV5-1 with TRBJ2-3; 11 positions agree with TRBD2. V lost 2 bases to trimming and J lost 2 bases; unmatched junction nucleotides: 16. This CDR3 comprises 20 residues. The germline V gene has CDR1 SGHRS and CDR2 YFSETQ.

Only one count was recorded for this clone. The chain joins TRBV23-1 to TRBJ2-7; the D gene is possibly TRBD1 (6 bases). TRBV23-1 is designated an ORF whose function remains uncertain. Deletions cut 3 bases from V and 1 base from J, with 13 bases between. The CDR3 contains 15 residues. The CDR3 DNA sequence: TGCGCCAGCAGTCATAGGGGGAAAGGGTCCTACGAGCAGTACGTC. Residues: CASSHRGKGSYEQYV.

This clone was seen a few times. The chain links TRBV4-3 to TRBJ2-3; TRBD2 agrees at 12 bases. Germline V gene sequence: CDR1 LGHNA, CDR2 YSLEER. The CDR3 is 18 amino acids. V was clipped by 3 bases and J by 0 bases; unmatched bases: 7. The CDR3 coding sequence is TGCGCCAGCAGCCATACTAGCGGGGGGTCAACTAGCACAGATACGCAGTATTTT. Amino acid sequence: CASSHTSGGSTSTDTQYF.

This clone was picked up a small number of times. This chain joins TRBV19 and TRBJ1-5; maybe TRBD1 (5 bases). V lost 11 bases to trimming and J lost 3 bases, with 17 bases between them. This CDR3 is built from 14 residues. Germline V gives CDR1 LNHDA, CDR2 SQIVND (reference sequence). CDR3 in amino acids: CAAGPGLFNQPQHF. The CDR3, as DNA: TGTGCCGCAGGGCCCGGGTTATTCAATCAGCCCCAGCATTTT.

This chain connects TRBV4-1 to TRBJ1-2; D unresolved. CDR1 MGHRA and CDR2 YSYEKL come from the germline V gene. Trimming left V 5 bases short and J 4 bases short, with 17 bases between. The CDR3 consists of 15 residues. The CDR3 coding sequence is TGCGCCAGCAGCGACCCGGGTCTTAACGTCTATGGCTACACCTTC. This encodes CASSDPGLNVYGYTF.

The CDR3 is CATQGGSTDTQYF. The DNA for the CDR3 is TGTGCCACCCAGGGAGGTAGCACAGATACGCAGTATTTT. V usage is TRBV2 and J usage is TRBJ2-3, with D possibly being TRBD2 (6 bases). V lost 10 bases and J 0 bases, leaving 11 bases between the germline ends. This CDR3 has 13 residues. Germline V gene lookup returns CDR1 SNHLY and CDR2 FYNNEI. Looking up the rest from reference TRBV2 and TRBJ2-3 gives the full variable domain: EPEVTQTPSHQVTQMGQEVILRCVPISNHLYFYWYRQILGQKVEFLVSFYNNEISEKSEIFDDQFSVERPDGSNFTLKIRSTKLEDSAMYFCATQGGSTDTQYFGPGTRLTVL.